One and the same sample provided the 6 T cell receptor beta chains below, sequenced in a study of neoadjuvant anti-PD-1 for oral cavity cancer. Produced via immunoSEQ multiplex PCR; TCRdb's table is partial and in-frame only. Of 6,900 or so clones in the sample, roughly four fifths were seen once. The sample consisted of PBMCs, taken before nivolumab (anti-PD-1) treatment. These receptors were taken from a person between 35 and 79 years old with oral cavity squamous cell carcinoma.

V usage is TRBV5-4 and J usage is TRBJ2-3; D remains ambiguous. The V gene lost 4 bases and the J gene lost 2 bases, with 8 bases spanning the gap. The CDR3 contains 13 residues. The germline V gene encodes CDR1 SGHNT and CDR2 YYREEE (reference sequence). As DNA, the CDR3 is TGTGCCAGCAGCCCCCAGACCACAGATACGCAGTATTTT. Protein sequence: CASSPQTTDTQYF. The entire variable domain, with the rest obtained from reference TRBV5-4 and TRBJ2-3, is as follows: ETGVTQSPTHLIKTRGQQVTLRCSSQSGHNTVSWYQQALGQGPQFIFQYYREEENGRGNFPPRFSGLQFPNYSSELNVNALELDDSALYLCASSPQTTDTQYFGPGTRLTVL.

The J gene is TRBJ1-2, the V gene TRBV5-4; tentative D call: TRBD1 (5 bases). The germline gives CDR1 SGHNT, CDR2 YYREEE (reference sequence). V was pared by 1 base and J by 8 bases, with 15 bases between. There are 14 residues in the CDR3. The chain's CDR3 is CASSLPQGSGGYTF. The CDR3 nucleotides read TGTGCCAGCAGCTTGCCCCAGGGCTCCGGCGGCTACACCTTC.

This sequence joins TRBV5-5 and TRBJ1-5, with D tentatively TRBD1 (6 bases). Germline V gene sequence: CDR1 SGHKS, CDR2 YYEKEE (reference sequence). V lost 1 base, J lost 4 bases, and 12 bases lay in between. There are 15 residues in the CDR3. CDR3 in DNA: TGTGCCAGCAGCTTGAGGGGGGGTTGGAATCAGCCCCAGCATTTT. Translating it yields CASSLRGGWNQPQHF.

This clone was picked up a small number of times. The chain links TRBV28 to TRBJ1-5, with D possibly TRBD1 on 6 matching bases. The CDR3 has 15 residues. The germline CDR1 and CDR2 sequences are MDHEN and SYDVKM. Trimming cost V 5 bases and J 4 bases, with 15 bases left between them. CDR3 sequence (DNA): TGTGCCAGCAGTCCAACAGGGACGGCAAATCAGCCCCAGCATTTT. Amino acids: CASSPTGTANQPQHF.

The gene calls are TRBV2 and TRBJ2-4; D may correspond to TRBD1 or TRBD2 (7 bases each). Germline lookup yields CDR1 SNHLY and CDR2 FYNNEI. The CDR3 has 17 amino acids. Trimming removed 6 bases at V and 0 bases at J, with 18 bases between. The CDR3 bases are TGTGCCAGCAGGAACGGGGGGACAGACTCAGCCAAAAACATTCAGTACTTC. Translated, it gives CASRNGGTDSAKNIQYF.

The genes are TRBV25-1 and TRBJ1-1; D may be TRBD1 (5 bases). Between the trimmed V and J ends, which lost 2 bases and 1 base, there was a span of 11 bases. The CDR3 has 15 amino acids. Germline V CDR1 and CDR2: MGHDK, SYGVNS. DNA for the CDR3: TGTGCCAGCAGTGAAACAGGTATGAGGAACACTGAAGCTTTCTTT. This sequence encodes CASSETGMRNTEAFF.